This entry lists 28 T cell receptor beta chains sequenced from one sample in a study of T cells in localized non-small cell lung cancer. Generated by immunoSEQ multiplex PCR, the TCRdb table keeps only in-frame clones and is missing some. The data show 25,000 or so clones, around four fifths seen once. Material: peripheral blood, obtained before any cancer treatment. The receptors shown here come from a woman between 35 and 75 years old with stage I lung adenocarcinoma.

In nucleotides, the CDR3 is TGTGCCAGCAGTTTTACGCAGGTCTATGGCTACACCTTC. This gives the protein CASSFTQVYGYTF. The rearrangement uses TRBV6-5 and TRBJ1-2; the D is unclear. The CDR3 consists of 13 residues. The germline gives CDR1 MNHEY, CDR2 SVGAGI. Trimming cost V 4 bases and J 4 bases, with 10 bases left between them.

The sample holds one count of this clone. The V gene is TRBV6-1, the J gene TRBJ2-1, with 7 bases fitting TRBD1. This CDR3 spans 14 amino acids. V lost 8 bases and J lost 2; bases outside the gene matches: 6. In germline, CDR1 is MNHNS, CDR2 SASEGT. The CDR3 sequence is CASHGTVPYNEQFF. Written as DNA, the CDR3 is TGTGCCAGCCACGGGACAGTTCCCTACAATGAGCAGTTCTTC.

The rearrangement links TRBV10-3 to TRBJ2-7, with D possibly matching TRBD2 (7 bases). The CDR3 is 14 residues long. The V end was cut by 2 bases, the J end by 4 bases, with 12 bases between. Germline CDR1 reads ENHRY; CDR2 reads SYGVKD. The chain's CDR3 is CAISEGRGGYEQYF. The CDR3 coding sequence is TGTGCCATCAGTGAGGGTAGGGGGGGGTACGAGCAGTACTTC.

This chain joins TRBV19 and TRBJ1-6, with a possible D match to TRBD1 (5 bases). In germline, CDR1 is LNHDA, CDR2 SQIVND (reference sequence). With 2 bases removed from V and 10 bases from J, the gap between germline ends came to 9 bases. This CDR3 region has 13 residues. CDR3 bases: TGTGCCAGTAGTATAAGAGGGGACTCACCCCTCCACTTT. Translated: CASSIRGDSPLHF.

The gene calls are TRBV11-3 and TRBJ1-1; D gene ambiguous. CDR3 length: 11 amino acids. Per germline, CDR1 SGHNT and CDR2 YENEEA. Trimming shortened V by 3 bases and J by 6 bases, and 5 bases separated the two germline ends. The CDR3 loop is CASSFRAEAFF. CDR3 bases: TGTGCCAGCAGCTTCCGCGCTGAAGCTTTCTTT.

This clone was seen a single time. The V gene is TRBV20-1, the J gene TRBJ2-5; D uncertain. V lost 3 bases to trimming and J lost 7 bases, with 9 bases between them. There are 11 residues in the CDR3. CDR1 and CDR2 (germline): DFQATT, SNEGSKA (reference sequence). The CDR3 here is CSASLQATQYF. CDR3 DNA sequence: TGCAGTGCTAGTCTTCAGGCGACCCAGTACTTC.

The rearrangement links TRBV6-5 to TRBJ2-7; D is undetermined. V gave up 0 bases and J gave up 10 bases, with 7 bases separating them. Germline CDR1 MNHEY, CDR2 SVGAGI. The CDR3 is 11 residues long. The CDR3 is CASSYSNTQYF. CDR3 nucleotide sequence: TGTGCCAGCAGTTACTCGAACACCCAGTACTTC.

This clone was seen a few times. The V call is TRBV5-4, the J call TRBJ1-2; 12 nucleotides line up with TRBD1. With V trimmed by 5 bases and J by 6 bases, 11 bases remained unmatched. The CDR3 contains 16 residues. Germline CDR1 and CDR2: SGHNT and YYREEE (reference sequence). The DNA of the CDR3 is TGTGCCAGCAGACCGGGACAGGGGGCATCATTTGATGGCTACACCTTC. This gives the protein CASRPGQGASFDGYTF.

The genes are TRBV7-9 and TRBJ2-1, with TRBD2 matching 11 bases. J lost 7 bases, V lost 1 base, and 3 bases had no gene match. Germline V gene sequence: CDR1 SEHNR, CDR2 FQNEAQ (reference sequence). The length of the CDR3 is 15 residues. Here the CDR3 DNA reads TGTGCCAGCAGCTTAGTACTAGCGGGGGCAAATGAGCAGTTCTTC. Residues: CASSLVLAGANEQFF.

The chain combines TRBV10-3 with TRBJ1-2; a weak D match, TRBD1 (5 bases). Germline V lookup: CDR1 ENHRY, CDR2 SYGVKD. The CDR3 has 14 residues. Trimming pared 8 bases from V and 4 bases from J, leaving 17 bases between. The CDR3 DNA reads as TGTGCCATCGGCCGACAGAACGTTCCCTATGGCTACACCTTC. Translated: CAIGRQNVPYGYTF.

The chain links TRBV18 to TRBJ1-2; TRBD1 is a possible D gene (5 bases). Germline-derived CDR1 and CDR2 are KGHSH and LQKENI. The CDR3 spans 14 residues. V was cut by 0 bases and J by 2 bases, with 7 bases left in between. CDR3 sequence (DNA): TGTGCCAGCTCACCACCGGGGCACAACTATGGCTACACCTTC. Amino acids: CASSPPGHNYGYTF.

The rearrangement uses TRBV18 and TRBJ1-1, with D possibly matching TRBD1 (6 bases). Germline CDR1 reads KGHSH; CDR2 reads LQKENI. Trimming cost V 4 bases and J 4 bases, with 13 bases left between them. The CDR3 sequence is 14 residues long. The CDR3 here is CASSRDTTSTEAFF. The CDR3 coding sequence is TGTGCCAGCTCACGGGACACCACATCCACTGAAGCTTTCTTT.

The rearrangement joins TRBV11-2 to TRBJ1-3, with D possibly matching TRBD1 (6 bases). Trimming took 2 bases from V and 5 from J, leaving 13 bases between them. From germline, CDR1 is SGHAT and CDR2 FQNNGV. This CDR3 has 15 residues. CDR3 nucleotides: TGTGCCAGCAGCTTAAGTCTGGGGGACAGAAACACCATATATTTT. Its protein is CASSLSLGDRNTIYF.

A note on this clone: At the DNA level, this CDR3 is encoded by other sequences in the same sample as well. J is TRBJ1-1 and V is TRBV21-1; TRBD1, the table's D call, lacks a check against the DNA. TRBV21-1 is classified as a pseudogene. The CDR3 is made up of 18 amino acids. For the CDR3, the DNA is TGCGCCAGCAGCAAACTACGACAGGGGGCGGTTTGGGACACTGAAGCTTTCTTT. Translation: CASSKLRQGAVWDTEAFF.

The CDR3, as DNA: TGTGCCAGTAGTCCGTATCGGGCTAGCACAGATACGCAGTATTTT. This codes for CASSPYRASTDTQYF. The chain recombines TRBV19 with TRBJ2-3; D not certain. This CDR3 has 15 amino acids. The ends were cut back, 5 bases at V and 0 bases at J, with 12 bases in the middle. Per the germline V gene, CDR1 is LNHDA and CDR2 is SQIVND (reference sequence). The full variable domain, in which reference TRBV19 and TRBJ2-3 provide the parts outside the CDR3, is DGGITQSPKYLFRKEGQNVTLSCEQNLNHDAMYWYRQDPGQGLRLIYYSQIVNDFQKGDIAEGYSVSREKKESFPLTVTSAQKNPTAFYLCASSPYRASTDTQYFGPGTRLTVL.

This sequence joins TRBV9 and TRBJ1-1; tentative D call: TRBD1 (5 bases). Trimming removed 4 bases at V and 3 bases at J, with 10 bases between. The CDR3 runs to 13 residues. Germline V gives CDR1 SGDLS, CDR2 YYNGEE. The chain's CDR3 is CASSFTGYTEAFF. CDR3 nucleotides: TGTGCCAGCAGCTTCACAGGATACACTGAAGCTTTCTTT.

The chain has TRBV19 and TRBJ1-1, with a tentative D call TRBD1 (5 bases). The CDR3 is 16 amino acids. Trimming pared 5 bases from V and 1 base from J, leaving 17 bases between. Germline V CDR1 and CDR2: LNHDA, SQIVND (reference sequence). CDR3 nucleotides: TGTGCCAGTAGTCTACTATCGGACATCCGGAACACTGAAGCTTTCTTT. Residues: CASSLLSDIRNTEAFF.

The V and J genes are TRBV12-5 and TRBJ2-2; the D is unclear. In germline, CDR1 is LGHNT, CDR2 FRNRAP. V dropped 1 base and J dropped 3 bases, with 9 bases sitting between them. The CDR3 spans 15 residues. The CDR3 reads CASGLGGLDTGELFF. The CDR3 nucleotides are TGTGCTAGTGGTTTGGGGGGTTTAGACACCGGGGAGCTGTTTTTT.

The chain employs TRBV4-1 and TRBJ1-2, with D perhaps matching TRBD1 (5 bases). The germline gives CDR1 MGHRA, CDR2 YSYEKL. The CDR3 covers 13 residues. V was trimmed by 4 bases and J by 4 bases, leaving 10 bases between them. CDR3 sequence: CASSPQGGYGYTF. CDR3 DNA: TGCGCCAGCAGCCCTCAGGGAGGCTATGGCTACACCTTC.

The chain carries TRBV7-9 and TRBJ1-2; 9 bases align to TRBD1. There are 14 residues in the CDR3. Germline CDR1 is SEHNR and CDR2 is FQNEAQ (reference sequence). V lost 0 bases and J lost 5; bases outside the gene matches: 1. In DNA, the CDR3 is TGTGCCAGCAGCTTAGCCGGGACAGGGTATGGCTACACCTTC. Amino acids: CASSLAGTGYGYTF.

The chain couples TRBV7-2 to TRBJ2-4, with D maybe TRBD1 (6 bases). Germline-derived CDR1 and CDR2 are SGHTA and FQGNSA. This CDR3 region has 13 residues. Trimming took 4 bases from V and 10 from J, leaving 14 bases between them. CDR3: CASSYTGPEIQYF. The CDR3 DNA is TGTGCCAGCAGCTATACAGGGCCCGAAATTCAGTACTTC.

The chain couples TRBV7-9 to TRBJ1-1; D gene unclear. The CDR3 is 15 amino acids. Trimming shortened V by 5 bases and J by 3 bases, and 16 bases separated the two germline ends. Germline-derived CDR1 and CDR2 are SEHNR and FQNEAQ (reference sequence). CDR3 DNA sequence: TGTGCCAGCAGCCCTACTAATGACCCTTACACTGAAGCTTTCTTT. Residues: CASSPTNDPYTEAFF. Combining the CDR3 with reference TRBV7-9 and TRBJ1-1 gives the whole variable domain DTGVSQNPRHKITKRGQNVTFRCDPISEHNRLYWYRQTLGQGPEFLTYFQNEAQLEKSRLLSDRFSAERPKGSFSTLEIQRTEQGDSAMYLCASSPTNDPYTEAFFGQGTRLTVV.

This chain uses TRBV7-9 with TRBJ1-1; D is undetermined. V was clipped by 5 bases and J by 0 bases, with 10 bases between them. Germline V gene lookup returns CDR1 SEHNR and CDR2 FQNEAQ (reference sequence). The CDR3 spans 14 residues. This CDR3 reads CASSPDLVNTEAFF. The CDR3, as DNA: TGTGCCAGCAGCCCCGACCTAGTGAACACTGAAGCTTTCTTT. The full variable domain, in which reference TRBV7-9 and TRBJ1-1 provide the parts outside the CDR3, is DTGVSQNPRHKITKRGQNVTFRCDPISEHNRLYWYRQTLGQGPEFLTYFQNEAQLEKSRLLSDRFSAERPKGSFSTLEIQRTEQGDSAMYLCASSPDLVNTEAFFGQGTRLTVV.

V usage is TRBV7-2 and J usage is TRBJ2-7; 7 bases fit TRBD1. From germline, CDR1 is SGHTA and CDR2 FQGNSA. The CDR3 consists of 15 residues. The V gene end was trimmed by 5 bases and the J gene end by 3 bases; junction bases not matched to a gene: 10. The chain's CDR3 is CASSAVGTEVYEQYF. CDR3 DNA sequence: TGTGCCAGCAGCGCAGTTGGGACAGAGGTCTACGAGCAGTACTTC.

The chain uses TRBV6-6 and TRBJ2-2, with TRBD1 matching over 7 bases. Germline-derived CDR1 and CDR2 are MNHNY and SVGAGI (reference sequence). The V segment lost 6 bases and the J segment 1 base; nucleotides outside the gene matches: 8. The CDR3 covers 16 residues. This chain's CDR3 is CASSRLGDRNTGELFF. The CDR3 bases are TGTGCCAGCAGCCGCCTAGGGGACAGGAACACCGGGGAGCTGTTTTTT.

J is TRBJ1-3 and V is TRBV5-1; D unclear. Germline CDR1 reads SGHRS; CDR2 reads YFSETQ. The V end was cut by 0 bases, the J end by 0 bases, with 7 bases between. This CDR3 has 15 residues. CDR3 sequence reads: CASSLDTASGNTIYF. The DNA for the CDR3 is TGCGCCAGCAGCTTGGACACAGCCTCTGGAAACACCATATATTTT.

The chain has TRBV5-1 and TRBJ2-3; no firm D call. Germline V gene lookup returns CDR1 SGHRS and CDR2 YFSETQ. The length of the CDR3 is 14 residues. V lost 4 bases, J lost 5 bases, and 14 bases lay in between. The chain's CDR3 is CASSEDRNLDTQYF. In DNA form, the CDR3 reads TGCGCCAGCAGCGAGGACCGGAACTTAGATACGCAGTATTTT.

The chain recombines TRBV5-1 with TRBJ1-3, with unresolved D. The germline V and J ends were trimmed by 4 bases and 3 bases, with 14 bases remaining between them. Germline loops: CDR1 SGHRS, CDR2 YFSETQ. The CDR3 is 15 residues long. CDR3 bases: TGCGCCAGCAGCCTCGGCCCGGGGAGTGGAAACACCATATATTTT. Amino acid sequence: CASSLGPGSGNTIYF.